This is a list of T cell receptor beta chains from one sample in a study of technical replicates of blood from a few donors. Here immunoSEQ multiplex PCR was the method, and the copy in TCRdb shows in-frame clones only, minus some. The table records 14,000 or so clones, roughly 80% of them present only once. Material: PBMCs. These receptors came from a human donor in good health. CDR3s include the opening cysteine and the closing phenylalanine or tryptophan. A D gene is named only where the DNA matches it firmly. Clone size is shown for a subset of rows, as once, few, many or a class of expanded clone.

j_call	clone_size	v_call	d_call	cdr3_nt	cdr3_aa
TRBJ2-7	.	TRBV14	TRBD2	TGTGCCAGCAGCCAAGATTTTCGCGGGAGGGTCTACGAGCAGTACTTC	CASSQDFRGRVYEQYF
TRBJ2-7	.	TRBV10-3	.	TGTGCCATCAAAACCGGGACTTTTTCCTACGAGCAGTACTTC	CAIKTGTFSYEQYF
TRBJ2-7	.	TRBV11-2	TRBD1	TGTGCCAGCAGCTTAGAAGTAACAGGGGGCACCTACGAGCAGTACTTC	CASSLEVTGGTYEQYF
TRBJ2-7	.	TRBV11-2	TRBD1	TGTGCCAGCGGAACCTGGGGACAGGGGGCCTACGAGCAGTACTTC	CASGTWGQGAYEQYF
TRBJ1-5	.	TRBV29-1	TRBD1	TGCAGCCCCGACAGGGGCCTGTGTGTCCAAGCAAGGGGGGACAATCAGCCCCAGCATTTT	CSPDRGLCVQARGDNQPQHF
TRBJ2-2	.	TRBV7-3	.	TGTGCCAGCAGCCCAAGTAGCAACACCGGGGAGCTGTTTTTT	CASSPSSNTGELFF
TRBJ2-5	.	TRBV4-1	TRBD2	TGCGCCAGCAGCCAAGGATTGTTAGCGGGAGGGCTCGGGGAGACCCAGTACTTC	CASSQGLLAGGLGETQYF
TRBJ1-1	.	TRBV5-4	.	TGTGCCAGCAGCTTGGATCCCCCGGAAGCTTTCTTT	CASSLDPPEAFF
TRBJ2-7	.	TRBV19	TRBD2	TGTGCCAGTAGTCCCGGGGCAGGCTCACTAGCGGGGGCCTACGAGCAGTACTTC	CASSPGAGSLAGAYEQYF
TRBJ2-1	.	TRBV19	TRBD2	TGTGCCAGTACCCCCAGCGGCGGGACTAACAATGAGCAGTTCTTC	CASTPSGGTNNEQFF
TRBJ1-5	.	TRBV2	.	TGTGCCAGCAGTGAGGGGGGAAGCAATCAGCCCCAGCATTTT	CASSEGGSNQPQHF
TRBJ2-5	.	TRBV6-1	TRBD2	TGTGCCAGCAGTGAAGGGCCGGGACTAGCCGGGGAGACCCAGTACTTC	CASSEGPGLAGETQYF
TRBJ1-5	.	TRBV10-2	.	TGCGCCAGCAGCCGACGTCCCGGGGATAGCAATCAGCCCCAGCATTTT	CASSRRPGDSNQPQHF
TRBJ2-2	.	TRBV19	.	TGTGCCAGTAGCCGAGGGGGAGCGAGCACCGGGGAGCTGTTTTTT	CASSRGGASTGELFF
TRBJ2-7	.	TRBV7-3	TRBD2	TGTGCCAGCAGCATGGCCCCTAGCGGGAGGATAAACGAGCAGTACTTC	CASSMAPSGRINEQYF
TRBJ2-3	.	TRBV7-3	.	TGTGCCAGCAGCCAGACGGGGAGCACAGATACGCAGTATTTT	CASSQTGSTDTQYF
TRBJ1-1	.	TRBV30	TRBD1	TGTGCCTGGAGTGACCCCAAGGAGACTGGGACAGCTCCTTTCTTT	CAWSDPKETGTAPFF
TRBJ2-3	.	TRBV18	TRBD1	TGTGCCAGCGGCCGGGACAGCGCTTCAGGGGATACGCAGTATTTT	CASGRDSASGDTQYF
TRBJ1-1	.	TRBV10-3	TRBD1	TGTGCCACCCATCAGGGGGGCACTGAAGCTTTCTTT	CATHQGGTEAFF
TRBJ2-7	.	TRBV2	TRBD2	TGTGCCAGCTCTTGGGGGCTAGCGGGACCCTACGAGCAGTACTTC	CASSWGLAGPYEQYF
TRBJ1-5	.	TRBV2	.	TGTGCCAGCAGGTTACAGGGCAATCAGCCCCAGCATTTT	CASRLQGNQPQHF
TRBJ2-1	.	TRBV11-2	TRBD2	TGTGCCAGCAGGAGGCCGGGACTAGCCTACAATGAGCAGTTCTTC	CASRRPGLAYNEQFF
TRBJ2-1	.	TRBV27	TRBD2	TGTGCCAGCGGTCTAGCGGGCAATGAGCAGTTCTTC	CASGLAGNEQFF
TRBJ2-3	.	TRBV7-9	.	TGTGCCAGCAGCTACGTAGTGGGGCCCACAGATACGCAGTATTTT	CASSYVVGPTDTQYF
TRBJ1-3	.	TRBV30	.	TGTGCCTGGAGTGTTTCCAGAAACACCATATATTTT	CAWSVSRNTIYF
TRBJ1-1	.	TRBV6-6	.	TGTGCCAGCAGTTCCAACGATGGAGCTGAAGCTTTCTTT	CASSSNDGAEAFF
TRBJ2-3	.	TRBV4-1	.	TGCGCCAGCACCGGAGCGGTGGGCAACACAGATACGCAGTATTTT	CASTGAVGNTDTQYF
TRBJ1-2	.	TRBV10-3	TRBD1	TGTGCCATCAGCACCGGGACAGGGGGCTATGGCTACACCTTC	CAISTGTGGYGYTF
TRBJ1-2	.	TRBV28	TRBD1	TGTGCCAGCAGTTTTGGGCCCCCGGGACAGGTCTTCTATGGCTACACCTTC	CASSFGPPGQVFYGYTF
TRBJ2-7	.	TRBV11-2	TRBD2	TGTGCCAGCAGCTCGGGGGGTTATGGGTACGAGCAGTACTTC	CASSSGGYGYEQYF
TRBJ2-7	few	TRBV28	.	TGTGCCAGCAGGCGGTACGAGCAGTACTTC	CASRRYEQYF
TRBJ2-2	.	TRBV28	.	TGTGCCACCCCGACATCCGATAACACCGGGGAGCTGTTTTTT	CATPTSDNTGELFF
TRBJ2-5	.	TRBV4-1	TRBD1	TGCGCCAGCAGCACAGGACAGGCCACCCAGTACTTC	CASSTGQATQYF
TRBJ2-7	.	TRBV6-6	.	TGTGCCAGCAGTCGGGGGAATTCCGAGCAGTACTTC	CASSRGNSEQYF
TRBJ2-1	few	TRBV11-2	TRBD1	TGTGCCAGCAGCATAAGGGACAGGGGTTACAATGAGCAGTTCTTC	CASSIRDRGYNEQFF
TRBJ2-3	.	TRBV10-1	.	TGCGCCAGCAGTGATTCAGGCAGTGGAGATACGCAGTATTTT	CASSDSGSGDTQYF
TRBJ2-7	.	TRBV7-9	TRBD1	TGTGCCAGCAGCTTAGGGACAGGTTATGACGAGCAGTACTTC	CASSLGTGYDEQYF
TRBJ2-7	.	TRBV18	.	TGTGCCAGCTCACCACTGGTCAGGGGTACTTACGAGCAGTACTTC	CASSPLVRGTYEQYF
TRBJ2-2	.	TRBV5-1	TRBD2	TGCGCCAGCAGCAAGGGACTAGCGGGAGAAGTGGGCGGGGAGCTGTTTTTT	CASSKGLAGEVGGELFF
TRBJ2-7	.	TRBV29-1	.	TGCAGCGTTGAAGGTGACAGGTCCAGCTCCTACGAGCAGTACTTC	CSVEGDRSSSYEQYF
TRBJ2-3	.	TRBV18	.	TGTGCCAGCTCACTGCGGACTACAGATACGCAGTATTTT	CASSLRTTDTQYF
TRBJ2-7	few	TRBV11-3	TRBD2	TGTGCCAGCAGCCCGGGGGGGAGCTCCTACGAGCAGTACTTC	CASSPGGSSYEQYF